The subject of this entry is one T cell receptor beta chain. Its specificity is not known. This sequence may be a read error, since a much larger clone differs from it by one base. The data are from a study of blood T cells in healthy people across ages. General study findings and limits: Strong correlation was found linking TCR beta diversity to naive T cell percentage. One million T cells yielded diversity estimates that were considered underestimates. There was no known CMV status for donors, so expanded clonotype changes were possibly confounded.

The authors ran a second PCR of 7 to 11 cycles using a sample-barcoded 5' primer and a J-beta primer mix. MiXCR, applied by TCRdb to the 5' RACE reads, yields one record per CDR3 protein. The top ten clones hold 20% to 25% of a sample with just under 750,000 distinct CDR3 sequences, 20% to 25% of them seen once. The source of this sequence is a man aged 65 to 79 in good health. Sample: blood.

CDR3 protein: CAGSVDGPPATQYF. CDR3 nucleotides: TGTGCCGGCAGCGTAGACGGACCGCCGGCGACCCAGTACTTC. The V call is TRBV9, the J call TRBJ2-5; D gene uncertain. The CDR3 is 14 amino acids. From germline, CDR1 is SGDLS and CDR2 YYNGEE.